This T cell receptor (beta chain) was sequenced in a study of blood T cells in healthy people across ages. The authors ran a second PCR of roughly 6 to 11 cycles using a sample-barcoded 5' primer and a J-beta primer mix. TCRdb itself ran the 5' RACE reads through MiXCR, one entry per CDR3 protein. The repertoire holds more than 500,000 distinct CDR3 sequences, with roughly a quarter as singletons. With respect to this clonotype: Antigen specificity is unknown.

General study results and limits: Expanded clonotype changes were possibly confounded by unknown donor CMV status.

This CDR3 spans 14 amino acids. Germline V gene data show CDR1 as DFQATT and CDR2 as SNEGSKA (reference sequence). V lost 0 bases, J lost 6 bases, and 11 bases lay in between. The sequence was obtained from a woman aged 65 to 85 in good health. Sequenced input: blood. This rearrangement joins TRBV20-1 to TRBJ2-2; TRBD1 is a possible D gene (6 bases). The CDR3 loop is CSARESAGAGELFF. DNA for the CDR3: TGCAGTGCTAGAGAAAGCGCAGGGGCCGGGGAGCTGTTTTTT.